Given below is one TCR beta chain in context. These data are taken from a study of patients and donors after allogeneic stem cell transplantation. TCRdb re-analysed the RT-PCR reads in MiXCR, keeping a single row per CDR3 protein. In the table there are 150,000 to 200,000 distinct CDR3 sequences, less than 45% of which are singletons. In germline, CDR1 is MDHEN, CDR2 SYDVKM. This CDR3 region has 16 residues. Trimming removed 3 bases at V and 2 bases at J, with 16 bases between. This TCR was recovered from a human donor who was either an allogeneic HSCT recipient or a stem cell or donor lymphocyte infusion donor (not recorded which). It is not recorded whose cells these are; they may come from a transplant donor. The V call is TRBV28, the J call TRBJ1-2, with a weak D call TRBD1 (5 bases). The sequencing sample was made of blood, either unsorted or a sorted T cell fraction (not recorded which). The CDR3 loop is CASSFVGNRRNYGYTF. The CDR3 DNA sequence: TGTGCCAGCAGTTTTGTCGGTAACAGGAGAAACTATGGCTACACCTTC.